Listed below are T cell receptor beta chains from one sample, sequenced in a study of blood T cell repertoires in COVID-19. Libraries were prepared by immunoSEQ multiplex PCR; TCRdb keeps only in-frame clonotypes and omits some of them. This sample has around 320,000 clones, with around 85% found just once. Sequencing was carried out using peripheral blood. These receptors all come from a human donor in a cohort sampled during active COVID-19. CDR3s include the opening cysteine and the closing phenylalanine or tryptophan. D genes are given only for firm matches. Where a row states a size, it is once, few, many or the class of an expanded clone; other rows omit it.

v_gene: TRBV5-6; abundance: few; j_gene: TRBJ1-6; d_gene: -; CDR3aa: CASSLRGSYNSPLHF; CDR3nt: TGTGCCAGCAGCTTGAGAGGCTCCTATAATTCACCCCTCCACTTT
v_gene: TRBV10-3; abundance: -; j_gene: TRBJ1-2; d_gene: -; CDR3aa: CAIRNVDSYGYTF; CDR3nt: TGTGCCATCAGGAACGTGGACAGTTATGGCTACACCTTC
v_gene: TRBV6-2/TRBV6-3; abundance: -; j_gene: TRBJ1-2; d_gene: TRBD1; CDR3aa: CASSYSLRGSNYGYTF; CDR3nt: TGTGCCAGCAGTTACTCTCTCAGGGGGAGTAACTATGGCTACACCTTC
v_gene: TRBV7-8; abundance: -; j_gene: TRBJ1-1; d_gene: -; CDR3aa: CASSLVRVLIGTEAFF; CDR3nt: TGTGCCAGCAGCTTAGTGAGGGTCCTCATAGGCACTGAAGCTTTCTTT
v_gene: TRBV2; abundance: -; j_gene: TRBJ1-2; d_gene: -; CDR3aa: CASSDLGQPNYGYTF; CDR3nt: TGTGCCAGCAGTGATCTTGGACAGCCAAACTATGGCTACACCTTC
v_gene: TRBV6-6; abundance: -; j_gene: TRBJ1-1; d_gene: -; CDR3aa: CASSSEGVGTEAFF; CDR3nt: TGTGCCAGCAGTTCTGAAGGGGTGGGCACTGAAGCTTTCTTT
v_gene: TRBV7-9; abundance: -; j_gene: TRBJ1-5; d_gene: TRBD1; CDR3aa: CASSLAGTGYQPQHF; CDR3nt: TGTGCCAGCAGCTTAGCGGGGACAGGGTACCAGCCCCAGCATTTT
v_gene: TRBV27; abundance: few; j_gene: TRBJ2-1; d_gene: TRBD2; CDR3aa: CASRASGTYNEQFF; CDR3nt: TGTGCCAGCAGGGCTAGCGGTACTTACAATGAGCAGTTCTTC
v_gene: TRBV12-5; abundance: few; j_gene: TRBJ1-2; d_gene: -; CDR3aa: CASGLDTTGYTF; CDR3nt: TGTGCTAGTGGTTTGGACACTACTGGCTACACCTTC
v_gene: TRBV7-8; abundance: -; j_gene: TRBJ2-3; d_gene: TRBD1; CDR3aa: CASSVPQGTDTQYF; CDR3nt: TGTGCCAGCAGCGTCCCACAGGGGACAGATACGCAGTATTTT
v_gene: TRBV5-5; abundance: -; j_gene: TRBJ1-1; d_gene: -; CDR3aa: CASSQIGGGSTEAFF; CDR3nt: TGTGCCAGCAGCCAGATCGGGGGAGGGAGCACTGAAGCTTTCTTT
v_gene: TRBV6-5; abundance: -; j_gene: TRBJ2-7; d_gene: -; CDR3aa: CASSYSVLIPYEQYF; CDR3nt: TGTGCCAGCAGTTATAGCGTCCTAATTCCCTACGAGCAGTACTTC
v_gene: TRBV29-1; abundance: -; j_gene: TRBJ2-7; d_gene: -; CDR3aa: CSVDGASGSYEQYF; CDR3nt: TGCAGCGTTGATGGCGCGTCGGGGTCCTACGAGCAGTACTTC
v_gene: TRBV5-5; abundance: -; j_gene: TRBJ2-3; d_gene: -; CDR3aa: CASILAGTSVSTDTQYF; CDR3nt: TGTGCCAGCATCCTTGCCGGGACAAGCGTTAGCACAGATACGCAGTATTTT
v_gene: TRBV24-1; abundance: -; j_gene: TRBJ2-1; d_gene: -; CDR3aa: CATSDQGFDEQFF; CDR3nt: TGTGCCACCAGTGATCAGGGGTTCGATGAGCAGTTCTTC
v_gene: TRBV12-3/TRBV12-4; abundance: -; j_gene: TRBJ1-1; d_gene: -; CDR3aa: CASSSRVWTEAFF; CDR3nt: TGTGCCAGCAGTTCCAGGGTATGGACTGAAGCTTTCTTT
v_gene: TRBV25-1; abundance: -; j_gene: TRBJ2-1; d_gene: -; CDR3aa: CASSADNKFYNEQFF; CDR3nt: TGTGCCAGCAGTGCAGACAACAAGTTCTACAATGAGCAGTTCTTC
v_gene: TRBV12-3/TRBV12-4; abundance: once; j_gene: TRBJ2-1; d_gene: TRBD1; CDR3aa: CASSPRRQGDSFF; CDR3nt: TGTGCCAGCAGTCCTCGTAGACAGGGAGATTCGTTCTTC
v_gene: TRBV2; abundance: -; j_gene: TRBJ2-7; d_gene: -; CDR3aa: CASSEARVSYEQYF; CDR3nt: TGTGCCAGCAGTGAAGCACGGGTTTCCTACGAGCAGTACTTC
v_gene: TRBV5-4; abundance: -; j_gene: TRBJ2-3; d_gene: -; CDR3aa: CASSFQAGVNTQYF; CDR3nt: TGTGCCAGCAGCTTTCAAGCGGGTGTAAATACGCAGTATTTT
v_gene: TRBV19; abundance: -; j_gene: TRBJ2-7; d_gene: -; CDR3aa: CASMSPARDKPYEQYF; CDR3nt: TGTGCCAGTATGAGTCCCGCCCGGGACAAACCCTACGAGCAGTACTTC
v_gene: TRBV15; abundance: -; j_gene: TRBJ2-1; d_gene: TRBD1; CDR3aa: CATSRGDSPNEQFF; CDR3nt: TGTGCCACCAGCAGAGGGGACAGTCCAAATGAGCAGTTCTTC